These 8 T cell receptor beta chains were all obtained from the same sample, sequenced in a study of shared clonotypes between healthy human individuals. Libraries were prepared by immunoSEQ multiplex PCR; TCRdb keeps only in-frame clonotypes and omits some of them. The sample lists approximately 500,000 clones, 90% to 96% seen once, with roughly 0.06% in the top ten. The sequenced sample consisted of naive CD4+ T cells sorted from blood. Subset described: CD45RA+ positively selected. Source of these receptors: a woman aged 30 to 39 in good health.

This sequence joins TRBV7-9 and TRBJ2-6, with 9 nucleotides matching TRBD1. The CDR3 spans 18 residues. Germline CDR1 is SEHNR and CDR2 is FQNEAQ (reference sequence). V gave up 4 bases and J gave up 2 bases; unmatched junction bases: 9. The CDR3 here is CASSSTGGAGPGANVLTF. The CDR3 DNA follows: TGTGCCAGCAGCTCCACAGGGGGCGCAGGTCCTGGGGCCAACGTCCTGACTTTC.

This clone turned up a few times. The rearrangement links TRBV6-5 to TRBJ1-2; D unclear. Germline CDR1 reads MNHEY; CDR2 reads SVGAGI. The CDR3 spans 12 residues. V lost 2 bases and J 8 bases, leaving 9 bases between the germline ends. CDR3 loop: CASSYVGWGYTF. The CDR3 region has the DNA TGTGCCAGCAGTTACGTCGGGTGGGGCTACACCTTC.

The V call is TRBV6-6, the J call TRBJ1-4; D is uncertain. The germline V gene encodes CDR1 MNHNY and CDR2 SVGAGI (reference sequence). Between the trimmed V and J ends, which lost 0 bases and 0 bases, there was a span of 5 bases. The CDR3 is 15 amino acids. CDR3 DNA: TGTGCCAGCAGTTACTCGGCAGCAACTAATGAAAAACTGTTTTTT. Its protein is CASSYSAATNEKLFF.

This sequence joins TRBV19 and TRBJ1-4; a weak D match, TRBD1 (6 bases). This CDR3 spans 15 amino acids. Deletions cut 6 bases from V and 7 bases from J, with 18 bases between. Germline CDR1 LNHDA, CDR2 SQIVND (reference sequence). CDR3 DNA: TGTGCCAGTAGAACCGCGGGGGGCGGGGGTGAAAAACTGTTTTTT. Its protein product is CASRTAGGGGEKLFF.

The V gene is TRBV5-1, the J gene TRBJ1-1; a possible D gene is TRBD1 (6 bases). This CDR3 contains 15 residues. V was shortened by 1 base and J by 0 bases, with 10 bases between the two germline ends. Per the germline V gene, CDR1 is SGHRS and CDR2 is YFSETQ. CDR3 loop: CASSLIGQLNTEAFF. The CDR3 DNA is TGCGCCAGCAGCTTGATCGGACAGTTGAACACTGAAGCTTTCTTT.

This chain uses TRBV13 with TRBJ1-6; TRBD1 agrees at 9 bases. Unmatched junction bases numbered 4, after V lost 5 bases and J lost 5 bases. The CDR3 runs 15 residues. Germline V gene sequence: CDR1 PRHDT, CDR2 FYEKMQ (reference sequence). CDR3 in amino acids: CASSEGDRDNSPLHF. In DNA, the CDR3 is TGTGCCAGCAGCGAAGGGGACAGGGATAATTCACCCCTCCACTTT.

The chain employs TRBV6-1 and TRBJ2-3, with D possibly matching TRBD2 (6 bases). V lost 4 bases to trimming and J lost 6 bases, with 14 bases between them. This CDR3 is built from 14 residues. Germline CDR1 MNHNS, CDR2 SASEGT. The CDR3 DNA reads as TGTGCCAGCAGTGGGGCGGGATTGTGGGATACGCAGTATTTT. This codes for CASSGAGLWDTQYF.

This clone was counted between two and nine times. V gene TRBV6-1 combines with J gene TRBJ2-7, with 9 bases matching TRBD1. Germline-derived CDR1 and CDR2 are MNHNS and SASEGT. This CDR3 region has 19 residues. J lost 3 bases, V lost 4 bases, and 19 bases had no gene match. The CDR3: CASSAGDRTGDERNYEQYF. The CDR3 DNA reads as TGTGCCAGCAGTGCGGGCGACCGGACAGGGGACGAGCGGAACTACGAGCAGTACTTC.